This T cell receptor beta chain comes out of a study of PD-1 blockade in mismatch repair-deficient tumors. Study-level points and caveats: Tumor-resident clones, often absent from pretreatment blood, expanded after pembrolizumab and then contracted.

Sequencing used immunoSEQ multiplex PCR; TCRdb keeps in-frame clones, though not all of them. The profile covers 100,000 or so clones, with 82% appearing a single time and around 6.6% taken by the ten largest. Points on this clone: Its target is not known.

CDR3 length: 17 residues. Deletions cut 4 bases from V and 1 base from J, with 17 bases between. CDR1 and CDR2 (germline): SGDLS, YYNGEE. The V call is TRBV9, the J call TRBJ2-2; the D gene is possibly TRBD1 (7 bases). The sequencing here drew on peripheral blood, taken approximately 35 weeks after starting pembrolizumab. The TCR was taken from an adult with mismatch repair-deficient cancer. The CDR3: CASSPRGGTENTGELFF. In nucleotides, the CDR3 is TGTGCCAGCAGCCCCCGCGGCGGGACAGAGAACACCGGGGAGCTGTTTTTT.